One sample yielded the 28 T cell receptor delta chains listed below, sequenced in a study of γδ T cells in repeated Plasmodium falciparum infection. TCRdb re-processed the multiplex PCR reads via CATT. The sample holds 70,000 to 95,000 delta-chain clones, over 1.1% seen once. Flow sorting of PBMC yielded separate Vgamma9/Vdelta2+ and Vdelta2-negative gammadelta T cell populations for bulk repertoire analysis. Sequencing was done on a sample of gamma-delta T cells from blood. The receptors derive from a pool of human donors (malaria-infected and uninfected, not separated).

This clone was seen only a few times. The mismatch at residue 9 between this DNA's translation and the TCRdb protein of a much larger clone likely reflects a read error; the protein shown is translated from the DNA. This chain connects TRDV1 to TRDJ1; a weak D match, TRDD2 (5 bases). Assignment of the J gene here rests on matching the DNA to germline, because TCRdb gives none. The CDR3 runs to 21 residues. V was clipped by 0 bases and J by 0 bases, with 26 bases between them. The V gene's germline CDR1 is TSWWSYY and CDR2 QGS. The CDR3 DNA is TGTGCTCTTGGGGAACTCAAACCTTACCGATTGATCCTAAAGTACACCGATAAACTCATCTTT. The encoded protein is CALGELKPYRLILKYTDKLIF.

A few counts support this clone. The protein in TCRdb stems from a much larger clone and differs at residue 17 from this DNA's translation, likely a read error; here the protein is translated from the DNA. The chain carries TRDV1 and TRDJ1; 10 bases line up with TRDD3. V lost 1 base and J lost 0; bases outside the gene matches: 29. CDR3 length equals 25 residues. Germline values: CDR1 TSWWSYY, CDR2 QGS. CDR3 DNA sequence: TGTGCTCTTGGGGAACCCTGGGGTCCGATACTGGGGGATCTTTCTTCACGCCCGTACACCGATAAACTCATCTTT. Translation gives CALGEPWGPILGDLSSRPYTDKLIF.

On this clone: For this DNA, TCRdb reports the protein of a much larger clone, which diverges at residue 18, most likely from a read error; the protein presented here is translated directly from the DNA. J gene calling gave no result, while the V gene is TRDV1; the table calls TRDD3, which could not be checked here. This CDR3 is 20 amino acids long. The germline V gene has CDR1 TSWWSYY and CDR2 QGS. The CDR3: CALGDFGLGDTKGYTDKPIF. As DNA, the CDR3 is TGTGCTCTTGGGGATTTTGGACTGGGGGATACAAAAGGGTACACCGATAAACCCATCTTT.

This clone was seen a handful of times. This DNA's translation differs at residue 14 from TCRdb's protein, which comes from a much larger clone; a read error is likely, and the protein shown is translated from the DNA. The chain joins TRDV1 to TRDJ3; 11 nucleotides align to TRDD3. The CDR3 consists of 21 residues. The ends lost 1 base at V and 6 bases at J; junction bases unmatched: 14. Germline V gene data show CDR1 as TSWWSYY and CDR2 as QGS. In DNA form, the CDR3 reads TGTGCTCTTGGGGAACCTCTCTACTGGGGGATAAGTCTGTTGGACACCCGACAGATGTTTTTC. Its translation: CALGEPLYWGISLLDTRQMFF.

This clone was recorded many times. This chain uses TRDV3 with TRDJ1; 11 bases match TRDD3. The length of the CDR3 is 18 residues. Germline trimming cut 2 bases from V and 0 bases from J; bases unmatched to any gene: 14. Germline V gene lookup returns CDR1 TVYSNPD and CDR2 GDNSRS (reference sequence). The CDR3: CAFQDGGYAKRYTDKLIF. CDR3 nucleotide sequence: TGTGCCTTTCAAGATGGGGGATACGCGAAGAGGTACACCGATAAACTCATCTTT.

This clone was seen ten or more times. The rearrangement links TRDV1 to TRDJ1, with 12 bases identical to TRDD3. Here the J gene was assigned by germline matching of the DNA, as TCRdb has none. Trimming took 4 bases from V and 2 from J; bases not matched to a gene: 29. Per the germline V gene, CDR1 is TSWWSYY and CDR2 is QGS. The length of the CDR3 is 24 residues. Written as DNA, the CDR3 is TGTGCTCTTGGGGGCTCCCTTTTACTACGTCCTAACCTACTGGGGGATACAGAGACCGATAAACTCATCTTT. This gives the protein CALGGSLLLRPNLLGDTETDKLIF.

In its sample, this clone is medium-sized. At the DNA level, this CDR3 is encoded by other sequences in the same sample as well. The chain links TRDV2 to TRDJ1; D is uncertain. CDR3 length equals 13 residues. Germline CDR1 is GEAIGNYY and CDR2 is EKD. Trimming pared 0 bases from V and 2 bases from J, leaving 6 bases between. Here the CDR3 reads CACDTVETDKLIF. DNA of the CDR3: TGTGCCTGTGACACCGTCGAGACCGATAAACTCATCTTT.

About this clone itself: The protein TCRdb lists belongs to a much larger clone and differs from this DNA's translation at residue 11, which points to a read error; the protein shown is made from the DNA. The chain employs TRDV2 and TRDJ1; D unclear. The J gene, missing from TCRdb, was assigned here through DNA to germline matching. The germline CDR1 and CDR2 sequences are GEAIGNYY and EKD. The CDR3 is made up of 15 amino acids. The CDR3 here is CACDRGTRNTYKLIF. The CDR3 nucleotides are TGTGCCTGTGACCGGGGTACCCGAAACACCTATAAACTCATCTTT.

This clone was seen only a few times. A far larger clone is off by one base, so a read error is likely. Different DNA sequences within this sample yield the same CDR3. CDR3 sequence (DNA): TGCGCTCTTTGGGAACCCGGCTTACTGGGGGATAAAACCGATAAACTCATCTTT. This codes for CALWEPGLLGDKTDKLIF. This chain connects TRDV1 to TRDJ1; 11 nucleotides agree with TRDD3. Matching the DNA to germline supplied the J gene, which TCRdb does not give. Germline V gene data show CDR1 as TSWWSYY and CDR2 as QGS. The CDR3 consists of 18 residues.

Comments on this clone: TCRdb's listed protein matches a much larger clone and diverges from this DNA's translation at residue 3, likely through a read error; the protein shown comes from the DNA. The chain employs TRDV1 and TRDJ1; maybe TRDD3 (5 bases). CDR1 and CDR2 (germline): TSWWSYY, QGS. The CDR3 sequence is 14 residues long. The CDR3 here is CAFGELNATDKLIF. DNA of the CDR3: TGTGCTTTTGGGGAACTAAATGCCACCGATAAACTCATCTTT.

This clone came up many times. TCRdb's entry gives the protein of a much larger clone, which mismatches this DNA's translation at residue 7, likely from a read error; the protein reported here is translated from the DNA. The rearrangement links TRDV2 to TRDJ1, with TRDD3 matching 10 bases. The CDR3 loop spans 17 amino acids. Losses at the gene ends were 3 bases for V and 0 bases for J; bases not matched to a gene: 9. Germline V gene lookup returns CDR1 GEAIGNYY and CDR2 EKD. CDR3 region: CACDSLPGDTYTDKLIF. CDR3 nucleotides: TGTGCCTGTGACTCATTACCGGGGGATACGTACACCGATAAACTCATCTTT.

A note on this clone: A far larger clone is only one base removed, so a read error is likely. Other DNA sequences from this sample encode an identical CDR3 as well. The chain combines TRDV1 with TRDJ1, with D tentatively TRDD2 (5 bases). In the absence of a J gene in TCRdb, the DNA was matched to germline to assign it here. V lost 5 bases and J 0 bases, leaving 22 bases between the germline ends. CDR1 and CDR2 (germline): TSWWSYY, QGS. The CDR3 length is 18 residues. CDR3 in amino acids: CALGIGPTRLPYTDKLIF. CDR3 nucleotide sequence: TGTGCTCTTGGGATCGGACCCACGCGCCTACCTTACACCGATAAACTCATCTTT.

This clone was observed at least ten times. A far larger clone differs by one base, so this is likely a read error. Other nucleotide sequences in the sample specify the same CDR3. The chain links TRDV1 to TRDJ1; TRDD3 agrees at 8 bases. Germline CDR1 is TSWWSYY and CDR2 is QGS. This CDR3 has 22 amino acids. The CDR3 coding sequence is TGTGCCCTTGGGTCACGGGGGCTTCCTTACCGTACTGGGGGGCTGTACACCGATAAACTCATCTTT. Translation gives CALGSRGLPYRTGGLYTDKLIF.

Only a few counts were recorded for this clone. TCRdb's listed protein matches a much larger clone and diverges from this DNA's translation at residue 21, likely through a read error; the protein shown comes from the DNA. No J gene call was made, and the V gene is TRDV1; TRDD3 is the table's D call and was not checked against the DNA. This CDR3 is 23 amino acids long. The germline gives CDR1 TSWWSYY, CDR2 QGS. CDR3 in amino acids: CALGRTRASYVQLGVLHTDKPIF. The CDR3 region has the DNA TGTGCTCTTGGGAGAACCAGGGCTTCCTACGTCCAACTGGGGGTTCTACACACCGATAAACCCATCTTT.

Note on this clone: For this DNA, TCRdb reports the protein of a much larger clone, which diverges at residue 16, most likely from a read error; the protein presented here is translated directly from the DNA. No J gene was named, though the V gene is TRDV2; the D call TRDD3 from the table was never checked on the DNA. The CDR3 has 18 amino acids. Germline CDR1 reads GEAIGNYY; CDR2 reads EKD. The DNA of the CDR3 is TGTGCCTGTGACCTTGCTGGGGGATACGCATTATTCACCGATAAACCCATCTTT. This translates into CACDLAGGYALFTDKPIF.

A remark on this clone: The protein TCRdb gives is from a much larger clone and does not agree with this DNA's translation at residue 10, likely a read error; the protein shown here comes from the DNA. The rearrangement joins TRDV1 to TRDJ1, with 7 bases fitting TRDD3. The CDR3 runs 23 residues. Germline V gene lookup returns CDR1 TSWWSYY and CDR2 QGS. DNA of the CDR3: TGTGCTCTTGGGGAATATCTTTCCCCGACTAGGAAACTCACTCTGGGGGTCACCGATAAGCTCATCTTT. It is translated as CALGEYLSPTRKLTLGVTDKLIF.

Regarding this clone: A far larger clone is off by one base, so a read error is likely. In the same sample, other DNA sequences code for this CDR3. The chain recombines TRDV1 with TRDJ1; TRDD2 might be the D (6 bases). Matching the DNA to germline supplied the J gene, which TCRdb does not give. The CDR3 runs to 19 residues. V was cut by 5 bases and J by 2 bases, with 27 bases left in between. The V gene's germline CDR1 is TSWWSYY and CDR2 QGS. The CDR3 DNA follows: TGTGCTCTTGGGACGCCGAAAAACTTCCTGCACCGTAGGACCGATAAACTCATCTTT. As protein: CALGTPKNFLHRRTDKLIF.

On this clone: Only one base separates this from a far larger clonotype, so it likely reflects a read error. The same CDR3 also results from other DNA sequences found in this sample. The V and J genes are TRDV2 and TRDJ1, with TRDD3 matching over 12 bases. As TCRdb names no J gene, one was assigned here on the basis of a DNA match to germline. CDR1 GEAIGNYY and CDR2 EKD come from the germline V gene. This CDR3 is built from 18 residues. J gave up 2 bases and V 3 bases, and 12 bases lay outside the gene matches. The CDR3 here is CACDFVLGDTRRTDKLIF. The CDR3 DNA is TGTGCCTGTGACTTTGTGCTGGGGGATACGCGTCGTACCGATAAACTCATCTTT.

This clone was observed at least ten times. The rearrangement links TRDV1 to TRDJ1; 11 nucleotides align to TRDD3. Germline V gene lookup returns CDR1 TSWWSYY and CDR2 QGS. The V and J ends lost 4 bases and 3 bases, in that order; junction bases with no gene match: 25. The CDR3 has 22 amino acids. Here the CDR3 DNA reads TGTGCTCTTGGGGTAGGGTACTCCTACGAACTGGGGGATAGGACGGGGGCCGATAAACTCATCTTT. It is translated as CALGVGYSYELGDRTGADKLIF.

As regards this clone: The protein that TCRdb holds for this DNA derives from a much larger clone and differs from the translated DNA at residue 5, which likely indicates a read error; the protein shown here is translated from the DNA. The rearrangement uses TRDV2 and TRDJ3; 9 bases fit TRDD3. Trimming took 2 bases from V and 0 from J; bases not matched to a gene: 25. Germline CDR1 is GEAIGNYY and CDR2 is EKD. This CDR3 has 25 residues. The CDR3 DNA reads TGTGCCTGTGACAGAAGGACTGGGGATACGACCCGAAACGATTCATCCTCCTGGGACACCCGACAGATGTTTTTC. Protein: CACDRRTGDTTRNDSSSWDTRQMFF.

This clone was detected only a few times. TCRdb records a much larger clone's protein for this DNA, with a difference at residue 13 that likely arises from a read error; the protein given is the translation of the DNA. The V call is TRDV2, the J call TRDJ1, with 10 bases fitting TRDD3. TCRdb leaves out the J gene; it was filled in here by matching the DNA to germline. The germline V gene encodes CDR1 GEAIGNYY and CDR2 EKD. The CDR3 length is 17 residues. The CDR3 DNA is TGTGCCGCCCGGACCACTCTACTGGGGGATGACACCGGTAAACTCATCTTT. It specifies CAARTTLLGDDTGKLIF.

This clone is categorized as medium-sized. Other nucleotide sequences from this sample produce the same CDR3. V is TRDV1 and J is TRDJ1; 8 nucleotides match TRDD3. The V gene's germline CDR1 is TSWWSYY and CDR2 QGS. The CDR3 totals 22 residues. With 3 bases clipped from V and 3 bases from J, the junction kept 27 bases outside the gene matches. This chain's CDR3 is CALGEPNTARILGVLLPDKLIF. The CDR3 nucleotides read TGTGCTCTTGGGGAGCCCAATACAGCTCGGATACTGGGGGTCCTCCTGCCCGATAAACTCATCTTT.

This clone was seen at least ten times. With only one base between it and a far larger clone, this is likely a read error. The V gene is TRDV1, the J gene TRDJ1; 7 nucleotides match TRDD2. CDR1 TSWWSYY and CDR2 QGS come from the germline V gene. This CDR3 has 24 amino acids. The CDR3 region is CALGELNLSYLLHYPPSYTDKPIF. CDR3 bases: TGTGCTCTTGGGGAACTCAATCTTTCCTACTTACTCCATTACCCCCCCTCGTACACCGATAAACCCATCTTT.

The table lists this clone with a few counts. The translation of this DNA and the TCRdb protein of a much larger clone differ at residue 9, probably owing to a read error; the protein shown here is translated from the DNA. This chain links TRDV2 with TRDJ1, with D possibly being TRDD3 (5 bases). This CDR3 is 17 amino acids long. Trimming shortened V by 3 bases and J by 0 bases, and 19 bases separated the two germline ends. CDR1 is GEAIGNYY and CDR2 is EKD in the germline V gene. CDR3 bases: TGTGCCTGTGACCTTCTCGCTGGGTGCCCGTACACCGATAAACTCATCTTT. This codes for CACDLLAGCPYTDKLIF.

Regarding this clone: A far more abundant clone sits one base away, making this likely a read error. This sample includes further DNA sequences coding for the same CDR3. The chain carries TRDV2 and TRDJ1, with 13 bases matching TRDD3. The J gene was not available in TCRdb and was assigned here by matching the DNA to germline segments. This CDR3 has 22 residues. V lost 3 bases to trimming and J lost 2 bases; unmatched junction nucleotides: 23. The germline gives CDR1 GEAIGNYY, CDR2 EKD. For the CDR3, the DNA is TGTGCCTGTGACCCAGTACCGACCGCCGTACTGGGGGATACGGAGGGAACCGATAAACTCATCTTT. It specifies CACDPVPTAVLGDTEGTDKLIF.

This clone has a handful of counts. TCRdb's protein, taken from a much larger clone, differs from this DNA's translation at residue 5, likely owing to a read error; the protein displayed comes from the DNA. V gene TRDV2 combines with J gene TRDJ1; D unresolved. The J gene, not given by TCRdb, was assigned here from a germline match of the nucleotide sequence. CDR3 size: 15 residues. The germline CDR1 and CDR2 sequences are GEAIGNYY and EKD. V was trimmed by 7 bases and J by 0 bases, leaving 17 bases between them. The CDR3 DNA is TGTGCCTGGGCCTGCGGAGGGTCGTACACCGATAAACTCATCTTT. Encoded protein: CAWACGGSYTDKLIF.

As to this clone: TCRdb records a much larger clone's protein for this DNA, with a difference at residue 11 that likely arises from a read error; the protein given is the translation of the DNA. This chain uses TRDV2 with TRDJ1; D not resolved. The J gene comes from matching the DNA to germline here; TCRdb lacks it. The CDR3 has 15 amino acids. Per the germline V gene, CDR1 is GEAIGNYY and CDR2 is EKD. For the CDR3, the DNA is TGTGCCTGTGACCCCTTGTCCCCGTACACCAATAAACTCATCTTT. Protein: CACDPLSPYTNKLIF.

This clone was seen many times. TCRdb's entry gives the protein of a much larger clone, which mismatches this DNA's translation at residue 16, likely from a read error; the protein reported here is translated from the DNA. The V call is TRDV2, the J call TRDJ1, with 12 bases lining up with TRDD3. The CDR3 contains 17 residues. Germline V gene sequence: CDR1 GEAIGNYY, CDR2 EKD. CDR3 residues: CACDTLGDTEDTDKLTF. The CDR3 DNA reads as TGTGCCTGTGACACTCTGGGGGATACGGAAGACACCGATAAACTCACCTTT.